This TCR beta chain emerged from a study of neurological immune-mediated disorders. This CDR3 region has 16 residues. V shed 4 bases, J shed 7 bases, and the junction held 16 bases outside the gene matches. The germline gives CDR1 DFQATT, CDR2 SNEGSKA (reference sequence). Many counts were recorded for this clonotype. TCRdb processed the 5' RACE reads anew with MiXCR; each CDR3 protein has one entry. The data show tens of thousands of distinct CDR3 sequences, with 10% seen just once and more than 1.5% held by the top ten. Sequencing was done on a sample of PBMCs. The chain has TRBV20-1 and TRBJ2-3; 8 bases map to TRBD2. The receptor was isolated from a man in his forties or fifties in good health. In nucleotides, the CDR3 is TGCAGTGCTAAGGGCCTACTAGGAGCGGGGGCCCATACGCAGTATTTT. It codes for CSAKGLLGAGAHTQYF.